The source of this T cell receptor (beta chain) is a study of cytomegalovirus exposure and HLA in healthy donors. Primers: 60 Vbeta forward and 13 Jbeta reverse. Sequencing used immunoSEQ multiplex PCR; TCRdb keeps in-frame clones, though not all of them. The sample includes more than 100,000 clones, 77% of them seen just once. Germline-derived CDR1 and CDR2 are MNHNY and SVGAGI (reference sequence). The CDR3 loop spans 13 amino acids. V was clipped by 5 bases and J by 5 bases, with 12 bases between them. V is TRBV6-6 and J is TRBJ1-1, with a possible D match to TRBD1 (5 bases). Specimen: PBMCs. This clonotype was obtained from a human donor in good health. The CDR3 here is CASSEQGGTEAFF. In nucleotides, the CDR3 is TGTGCCAGCAGTGAGCAGGGAGGGACTGAAGCTTTCTTT.